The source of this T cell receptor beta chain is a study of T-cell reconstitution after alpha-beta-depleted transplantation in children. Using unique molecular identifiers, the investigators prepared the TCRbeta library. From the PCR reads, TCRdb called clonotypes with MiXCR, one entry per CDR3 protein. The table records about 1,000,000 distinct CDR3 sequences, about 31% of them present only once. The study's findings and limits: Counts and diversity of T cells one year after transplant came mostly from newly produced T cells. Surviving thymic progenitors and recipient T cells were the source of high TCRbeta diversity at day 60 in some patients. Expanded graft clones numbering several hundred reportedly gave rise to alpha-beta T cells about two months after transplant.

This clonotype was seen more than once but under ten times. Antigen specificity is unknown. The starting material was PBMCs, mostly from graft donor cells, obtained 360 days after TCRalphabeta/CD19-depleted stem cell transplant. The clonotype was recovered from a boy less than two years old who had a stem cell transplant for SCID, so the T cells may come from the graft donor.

This chain's CDR3 is CASSLRSGDSGANVLTF. CDR3 DNA: TGTGCCAGCAGTTTAAGGTCAGGGGACTCTGGGGCCAACGTCCTGACTTTC. This chain connects TRBV27 to TRBJ2-6; D may be TRBD1 (6 bases). The V gene lost 2 bases and the J gene lost 0 bases, with 11 bases spanning the gap. The CDR3 has 17 residues. Germline V lookup: CDR1 MNHEY, CDR2 SMNVEV (reference sequence). The full variable domain, rest sourced from reference TRBV27 and TRBJ2-6, is EAQVTQNPRYLITVTGKKLTVTCSQNMNHEYMSWYRQDPGLGLRQIYYSMNVEVTDKGDVPEGYKVSRKEKRNFPLILESPSPNQTSLYFCASSLRSGDSGANVLTFGAGSRLTVL.